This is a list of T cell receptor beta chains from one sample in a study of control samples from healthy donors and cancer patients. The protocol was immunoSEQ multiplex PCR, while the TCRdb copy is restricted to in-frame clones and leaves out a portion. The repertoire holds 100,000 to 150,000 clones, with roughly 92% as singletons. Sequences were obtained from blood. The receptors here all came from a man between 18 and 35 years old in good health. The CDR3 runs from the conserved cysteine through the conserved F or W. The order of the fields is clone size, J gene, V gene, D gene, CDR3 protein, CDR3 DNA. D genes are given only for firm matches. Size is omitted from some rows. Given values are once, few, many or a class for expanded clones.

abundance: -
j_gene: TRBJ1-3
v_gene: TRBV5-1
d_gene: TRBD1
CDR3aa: CASSLEGAVGSGNTIYF
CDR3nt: TGCGCCAGCAGCTTGGAGGGGGCAGTAGGCTCTGGAAACACCATATATTTT

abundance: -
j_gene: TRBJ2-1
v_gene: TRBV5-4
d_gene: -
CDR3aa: CASSFRRVRSYNEQFF
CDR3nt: TGTGCCAGCAGCTTTCGCCGCGTACGCTCCTACAATGAGCAGTTCTTC

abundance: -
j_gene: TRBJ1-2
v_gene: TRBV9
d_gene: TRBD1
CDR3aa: CASSATGQGHYGYTF
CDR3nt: TGTGCCAGCAGCGCCACTGGACAGGGGCACTATGGCTACACCTTC

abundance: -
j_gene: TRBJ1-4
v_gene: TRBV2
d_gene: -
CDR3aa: CASSEGFEKLFF
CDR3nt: TGTGCCAGCAGTGAGGGTTTTGAAAAACTGTTTTTT

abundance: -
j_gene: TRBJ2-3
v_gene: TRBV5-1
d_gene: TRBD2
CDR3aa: CASSSLERGIERYF
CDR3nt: TGCGCCAGCAGCTCCCTCGAGCGGGGGATCGAGAGATATTTT

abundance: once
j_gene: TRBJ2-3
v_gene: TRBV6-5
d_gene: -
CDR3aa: CASSYSISDTQYF
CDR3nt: TGTGCCAGCAGTTACTCGATTTCCGATACGCAGTATTTT

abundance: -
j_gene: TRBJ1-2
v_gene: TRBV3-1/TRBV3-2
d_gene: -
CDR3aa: CASSLVSRVGGYTF
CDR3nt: TGTGCCAGCAGCCTAGTTTCCCGGGTGGGGGGCTACACCTTC

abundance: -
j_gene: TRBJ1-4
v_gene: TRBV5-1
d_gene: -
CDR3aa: CASSFRGQLNEKLFF
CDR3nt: TGCGCCAGCAGCTTTCGCGGACAGTTAAATGAAAAACTGTTTTTT

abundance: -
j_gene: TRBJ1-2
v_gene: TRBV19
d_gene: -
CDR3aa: CASSIGAGAGGYTF
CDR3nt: TGTGCCAGTAGTATAGGAGCGGGGGCCGGTGGCTACACCTTC

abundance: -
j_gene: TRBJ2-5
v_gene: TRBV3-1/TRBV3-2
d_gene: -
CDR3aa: CASSQSGVETQYF
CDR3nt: TGTGCCAGCAGCCAGTCGGGGGTTGAGACCCAGTACTTC

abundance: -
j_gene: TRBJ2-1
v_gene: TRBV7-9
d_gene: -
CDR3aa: CASSSTGWYNEQFF
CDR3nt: TGTGCCAGCAGCTCTACAGGGTGGTACAATGAGCAGTTCTTC

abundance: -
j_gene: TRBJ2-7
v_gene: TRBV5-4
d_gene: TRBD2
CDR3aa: CASSSGLATEQYF
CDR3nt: TGTGCCAGCAGCTCCGGACTAGCGACTGAGCAGTACTTC

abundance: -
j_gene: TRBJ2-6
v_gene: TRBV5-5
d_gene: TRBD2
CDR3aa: CASSLGRGSSGANVLTF
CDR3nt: TGTGCCAGCAGCCTAGGGCGGGGGAGCTCTGGGGCCAACGTCCTGACTTTC

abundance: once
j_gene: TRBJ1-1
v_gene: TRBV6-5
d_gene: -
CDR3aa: CASSYSRGNTEAFF
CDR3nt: TGTGCCAGCAGTTATTCCCGGGGGAACACTGAAGCTTTCTTT